The present TCR beta chain was sequenced within a study of T cells in Graves' hyperthyroidism and ophthalmopathy. General study results and limits: Patients with ophthalmopathy were separated from those with stable hyperthyroidism by a 13 V-J model.

No ophthalmopathy progression within 18 months constituted stable Graves' hyperthyroidism. Using RNA transcripts as the source, TCR beta CDR3 regions were amplified. The HTBI primer set was used in a first-round RT-PCR of the TCR CDR3. TCRdb analysed the multiplex PCR reads with MiXCR anew, one entry per CDR3 protein. The sample contains 300,000 to 450,000 distinct CDR3 sequences, over 11% of which appear only once. Concerning this clonotype: Its cognate antigen is unknown.

Unmatched junction bases numbered 5, after V lost 6 bases and J lost 6 bases. The germline CDR1 and CDR2 sequences are LNHDA and SQIVND (reference sequence). The CDR3 totals 13 residues. The rearrangement joins TRBV19 to TRBJ2-7; 10 bases align to TRBD2. Sequenced input: blood. The clonotype was recovered from a woman aged 55 to 70 with Graves' hyperthyroidism. CDR3 DNA sequence: TGTGCCAGTAGCCTAGCGGGAGTCCTCGAGCAGTACTTC. The encoded protein is CASSLAGVLEQYF. Full variable domain (remainder filled in from reference TRBV19 and TRBJ2-7): DGGITQSPKYLFRKEGQNVTLSCEQNLNHDAMYWYRQDPGQGLRLIYYSQIVNDFQKGDIAEGYSVSREKKESFPLTVTSAQKNPTAFYLCASSLAGVLEQYFGPGTRLTVT.